The clone carrying this T cell receptor beta chain was seen many times. The data originate from a study of neurological immune-mediated disorders. Germline V lookup: CDR1 SQVTM, CDR2 ANQGSEA. The CDR3 loop spans 12 amino acids. With 4 bases removed from V and 2 bases from J, the gap between germline ends came to 9 bases. Each CDR3 protein gets one entry after TCRdb re-called the 5' RACE reads with MiXCR. Among 130,000 or so distinct CDR3 sequences listed, about 3.4% were seen once. The sequenced sample was PBMCs. The chain employs TRBV29-1 and TRBJ2-7; perhaps TRBD1 as D (5 bases). The receptor was isolated from a young woman with multiple sclerosis. CDR3 loop: CSVVGRAYEQYF. CDR3 sequence (DNA): TGCAGCGTTGTCGGCAGGGCCTACGAGCAGTACTTC.